This T cell receptor beta chain appears in the sequencing data of a study of regulatory T cells in long-lasting Graves disease. About this clonotype itself: The antigen remains undetermined.

Time point meaning: newly diagnosed GD, antithyroid drugs for less than 3 months. PBMC RNA was the source of the TCR library. This CDR3 is built from 14 residues. The germline V gene has CDR1 SGHRS and CDR2 YFSETQ. The V and J ends lost 6 bases and 4 bases respectively, with 13 bases between them. Study-level points and caveats: Relative to new patients (approximately 1,000), persistent patients exhibited greater sharing of public clonotypes (around 2,800).

According to the study, TCR beta libraries were built with iRepertoire HTBI primers and CDR3-region Arm-PCR. MiXCR, run by TCRdb on the multiplex PCR reads, gives a single entry per CDR3 protein. The sample lists about 540,000 distinct CDR3 sequences; approximately 13% were seen once. These same records also appear under a second study, on T cells in Graves' hyperthyroidism and ophthalmopathy.

The origin of this receptor is a man aged 25 to 40 with Graves disease. This sequence joins TRBV5-1 and TRBJ1-4; TRBD1 is a possible D gene (6 bases). The sequences come from peripheral blood mononuclear cells (PBMCs), collected at new diagnosis, from a patient treated with antithyroid drugs. The CDR3 spells CASTSGTHNEKLFF. Here the CDR3 DNA reads TGCGCCAGCACCTCCGGGACACATAATGAAAAACTGTTTTTT.